What follows describes a single TCR beta chain. Its target is unknown. Generated by immunoSEQ multiplex PCR, the TCRdb table keeps only in-frame clones and is missing some. Of some 2,000,000 clones in the sample, around 95% were seen once. Germline V CDR1 and CDR2: SGHDT, YYEEEE. The CDR3 loop spans 15 amino acids. Trimming pared 0 bases from V and 5 bases from J, leaving 15 bases between. This entry belongs to a study of shared clonotypes between healthy human individuals. Study details: A few men and a couple of women, aged 18 to 49, were donors. Study conclusions and caveats: Only a few donors were included, so the genetic and exposure-history diversity represented was limited.

This sequence was found in a man younger than 30 in good health. The chain is built from TRBV5-6 and TRBJ2-7; D could derive from TRBD1 or TRBD2 (5 bases each). Sample: naive CD4+ T cells sorted from blood. Subset in this sample: CD45RA+ positively selected. CDR3 sequence: CASSLVTRDADEQYF. CDR3 bases: TGTGCCAGCAGCTTGGTCACCCGGGACGCCGACGAGCAGTACTTC.